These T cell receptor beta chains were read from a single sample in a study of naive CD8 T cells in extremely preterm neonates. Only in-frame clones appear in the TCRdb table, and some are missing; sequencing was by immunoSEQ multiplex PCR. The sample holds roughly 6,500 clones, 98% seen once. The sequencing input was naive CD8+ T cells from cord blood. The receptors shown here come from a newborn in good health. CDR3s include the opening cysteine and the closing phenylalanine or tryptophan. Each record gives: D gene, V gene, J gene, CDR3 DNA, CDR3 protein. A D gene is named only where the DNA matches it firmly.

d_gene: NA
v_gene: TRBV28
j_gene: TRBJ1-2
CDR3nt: TGTGCCAGCAGTTTTCTGACTTACTATGGCTACACCTTC
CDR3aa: CASSFLTYYGYTF

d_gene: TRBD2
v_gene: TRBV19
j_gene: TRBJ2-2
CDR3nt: TGTGCCAGTAGCGTCGGGGGGGCCGGGGAGCTGTTTTTT
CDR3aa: CASSVGGAGELFF

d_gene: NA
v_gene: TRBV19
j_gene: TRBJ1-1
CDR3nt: TGTGCCAGTAGTACTCAGGGGATCGAAGCTTTCTTT
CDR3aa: CASSTQGIEAFF

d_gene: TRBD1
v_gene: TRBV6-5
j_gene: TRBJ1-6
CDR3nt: TGTGCCAGCAGTTCGGGACAGGGTGGTTCACCCCTCCACTTT
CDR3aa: CASSSGQGGSPLHF

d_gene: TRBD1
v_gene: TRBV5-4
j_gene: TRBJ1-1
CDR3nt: TGTGCCAGCAGCTTCGGGACAGAGGAAGCTTTCTTT
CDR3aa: CASSFGTEEAFF

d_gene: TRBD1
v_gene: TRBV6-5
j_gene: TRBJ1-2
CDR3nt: TGTGCCAGCAGTTTCAGGACAGGGTATGGCTACACCTTC
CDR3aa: CASSFRTGYGYTF

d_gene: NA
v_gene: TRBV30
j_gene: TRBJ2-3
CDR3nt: TGTGCCTGGAGTGTAAATAGCGGCACAGATACGCAGTATTTT
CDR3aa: CAWSVNSGTDTQYF

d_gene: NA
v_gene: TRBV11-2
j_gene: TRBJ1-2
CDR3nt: TGTGCCAGCAGCTTAGGCCCGACAGGAGGCTATGGCTACACCTTC
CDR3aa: CASSLGPTGGYGYTF

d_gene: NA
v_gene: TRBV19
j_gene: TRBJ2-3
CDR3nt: TGTGCCAGCACCGATAGAGGAGATACGCAGTATTTT
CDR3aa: CASTDRGDTQYF

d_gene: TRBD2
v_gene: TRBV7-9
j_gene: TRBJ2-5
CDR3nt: TGTGCCAGCAGCTTACTAGCGGGGGGAGAGACCCAGTACTTC
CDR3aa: CASSLLAGGETQYF

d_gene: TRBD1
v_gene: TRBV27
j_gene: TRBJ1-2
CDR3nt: TGTGCCAGCAGTCCCGGACAGGGCATTAACTATGGCTACACCTTC
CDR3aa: CASSPGQGINYGYTF

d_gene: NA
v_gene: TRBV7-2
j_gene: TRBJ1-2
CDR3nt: TGTGCCAGCAGCGGGACAAACTATGGCTACACCTTC
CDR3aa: CASSGTNYGYTF

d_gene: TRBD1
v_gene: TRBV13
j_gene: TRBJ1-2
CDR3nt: TGTGCCAGCAGCCCCGGGACAGGATTCGGCTACACCTTC
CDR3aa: CASSPGTGFGYTF

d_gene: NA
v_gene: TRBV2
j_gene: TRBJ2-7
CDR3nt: TGTGCCAGCAGTGACAGCTACGAGCAGTACTTC
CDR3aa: CASSDSYEQYF

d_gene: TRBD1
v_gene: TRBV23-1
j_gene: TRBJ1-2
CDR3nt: TGCGCCAGCAGTCAACGGACAGGGAGGTATGGCTACACCTTC
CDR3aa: CASSQRTGRYGYTF

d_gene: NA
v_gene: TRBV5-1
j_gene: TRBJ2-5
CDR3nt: TGCGCCAGCAGCTTGGGAGTAGAGACCCAGTACTTC
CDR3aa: CASSLGVETQYF

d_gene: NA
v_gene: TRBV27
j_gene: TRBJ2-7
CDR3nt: TGTGCCAGCAGTTTCAGCTCCTACGAGCAGTACTTC
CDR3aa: CASSFSSYEQYF

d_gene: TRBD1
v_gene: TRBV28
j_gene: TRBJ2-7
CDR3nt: TGTGCCAGCAGGGACCGGGACAGGCCCTACGAGCAGTACTTC
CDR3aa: CASRDRDRPYEQYF

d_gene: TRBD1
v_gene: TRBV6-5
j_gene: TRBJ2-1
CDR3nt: TGTGCCAGCAGTTCAGGGGGCATTGAGCAGTTCTTC
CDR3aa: CASSSGGIEQFF

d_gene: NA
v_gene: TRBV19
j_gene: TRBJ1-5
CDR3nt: TGTGCCAGTAGTACAGGGGGCAATCAGCCCCAGCATTTT
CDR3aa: CASSTGGNQPQHF

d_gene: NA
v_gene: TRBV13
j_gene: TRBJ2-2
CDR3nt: TGTGCCAGCAGCCCTAAGCCGGACACCGGGGAGCTGTTTTTT
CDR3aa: CASSPKPDTGELFF

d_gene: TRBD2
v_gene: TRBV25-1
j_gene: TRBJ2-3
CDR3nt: TGTGCCAGCACTAGCGGGGGCACAGATACGCAGTATTTT
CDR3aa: CASTSGGTDTQYF

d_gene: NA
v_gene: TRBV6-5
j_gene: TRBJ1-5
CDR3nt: TGTGCCAGCAGCCACCGGGATAGCAATCAGCCCCAGCATTTT
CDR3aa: CASSHRDSNQPQHF

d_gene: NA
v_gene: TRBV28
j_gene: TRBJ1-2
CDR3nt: TGTGCCAGCAGACCCGGGACAAACTCGAACGATGGCTACACCTTC
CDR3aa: CASRPGTNSNDGYTF

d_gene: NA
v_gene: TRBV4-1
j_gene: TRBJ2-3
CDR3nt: TGCGCCAGCAGCCAAGAGGGGCGGGAAACAGATACGCAGTATTTT
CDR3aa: CASSQEGRETDTQYF

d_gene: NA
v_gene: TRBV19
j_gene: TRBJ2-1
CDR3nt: TGTGCCAGTAGTAGATCGGGCTCCTACAATGAGCAGTTCTTC
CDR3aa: CASSRSGSYNEQFF

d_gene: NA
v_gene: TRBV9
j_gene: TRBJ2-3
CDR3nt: NA
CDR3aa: CASSVGVGTGEYF

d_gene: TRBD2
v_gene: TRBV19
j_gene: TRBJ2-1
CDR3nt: TGTGCCAGTAGGACTAGCGGGGCCTACAATGAGCAGTTCTTC
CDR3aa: CASRTSGAYNEQFF

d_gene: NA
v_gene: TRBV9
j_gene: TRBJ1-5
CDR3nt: TGTGCCAGCAGCGTTGGGGGGGCAAATCAGCCCCAGCATTTT
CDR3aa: CASSVGGANQPQHF

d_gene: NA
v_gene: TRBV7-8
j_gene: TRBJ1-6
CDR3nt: TGTGCCAGCAGTCCCCGGACAGCCAGCTCCTATAATTCACCCCTCCACTTT
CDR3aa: CASSPRTASSYNSPLHF

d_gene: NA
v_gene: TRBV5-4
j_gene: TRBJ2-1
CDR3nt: TGTGCCAGCAGCTTGGCCGGGGGGCTATACTACAATGAGCAGTTCTTC
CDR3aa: CASSLAGGLYYNEQFF

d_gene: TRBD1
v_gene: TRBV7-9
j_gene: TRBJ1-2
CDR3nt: TGTGCCAGCAGCCAGGGACAGGGAACAAACTATGGCTACACCTTC
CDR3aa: CASSQGQGTNYGYTF

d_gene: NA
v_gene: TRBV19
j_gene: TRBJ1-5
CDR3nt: TGTGCCAGTAGTATAGACAGTTACAATCAGCCCCAGCATTTT
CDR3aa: CASSIDSYNQPQHF

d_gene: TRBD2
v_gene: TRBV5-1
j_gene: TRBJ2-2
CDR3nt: TGCGCCAGCAGCTTGCTAGCGGGAGGGCCCGGGGAGCTGTTTTTT
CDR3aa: CASSLLAGGPGELFF

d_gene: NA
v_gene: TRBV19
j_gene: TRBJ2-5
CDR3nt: TGTGCCAGTAGCCCAATCGGGACATCAGGAGAGACCCAGTACTTC
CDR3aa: CASSPIGTSGETQYF

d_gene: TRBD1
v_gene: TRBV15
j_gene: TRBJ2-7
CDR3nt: TGTGCCACCAGCAGGGGAGACAGGGGGAACGAGCAGTACTTC
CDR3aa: CATSRGDRGNEQYF

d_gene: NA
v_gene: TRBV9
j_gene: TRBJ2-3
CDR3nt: TGTGCCAGCAGCGTAGCGGGAGCAGATACGCAGTATTTT
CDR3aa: CASSVAGADTQYF

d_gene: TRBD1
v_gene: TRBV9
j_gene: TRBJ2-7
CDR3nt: TGTGCCAGCAGCGCCGGGACAGGGTACGAGCAGTACTTC
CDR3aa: CASSAGTGYEQYF

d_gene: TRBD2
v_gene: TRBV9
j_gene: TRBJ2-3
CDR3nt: TGTGCCAGCAGCGGGACTAGCGGGGGGGCAGATACGCAGTATTTT
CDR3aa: CASSGTSGGADTQYF

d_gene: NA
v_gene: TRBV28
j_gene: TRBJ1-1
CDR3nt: TGTGCCAGCAGTTTCCCCCAGGGAACAGGCACTGAAGCTTTCTTT
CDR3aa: CASSFPQGTGTEAFF

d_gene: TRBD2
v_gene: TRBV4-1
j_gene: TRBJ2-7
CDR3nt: TGCGCCAGCAGCCAAGAAAGACAGAGCCTAGCGGTCTCCTACGAGCAGTACTTC
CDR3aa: CASSQERQSLAVSYEQYF

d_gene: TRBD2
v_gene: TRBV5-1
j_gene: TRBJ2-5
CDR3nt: TGCGCCAGCAGCTTAGAGCGGGGACAAGAGACCCAGTACTTC
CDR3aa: CASSLERGQETQYF

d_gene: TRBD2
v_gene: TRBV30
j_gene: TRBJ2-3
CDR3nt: TGTGCCTGGAGTGAACTAGCGGGGGGCACAGATACGCAGTATTTT
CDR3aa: CAWSELAGGTDTQYF

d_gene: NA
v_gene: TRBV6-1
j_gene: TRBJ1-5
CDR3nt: TGTGCCAGCAGTGAACAGGCTCTTAGCAATCAGCCCCAGCATTTT
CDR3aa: CASSEQALSNQPQHF

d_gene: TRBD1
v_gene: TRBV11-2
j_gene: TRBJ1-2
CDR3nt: TGTGCCAGCAGCTTAGATTTCGGGGACAGGGGCGGCTACACCTTC
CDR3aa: CASSLDFGDRGGYTF

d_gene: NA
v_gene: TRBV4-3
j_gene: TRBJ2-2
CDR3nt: TGCGCCAGCAGCCAACTCGGGACAACGATCACCGGGGAGCTGTTTTTT
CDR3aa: CASSQLGTTITGELFF

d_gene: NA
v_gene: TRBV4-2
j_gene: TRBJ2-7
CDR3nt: TGTGCCAGCAGCCAGGGTGGGGGCGAGGAGCAGTACTTC
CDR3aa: CASSQGGGEEQYF

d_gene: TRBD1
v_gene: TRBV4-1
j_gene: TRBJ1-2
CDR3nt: TGCGCCAGCAGCCATTCCCCGGGACAGGGAGAAGGCTACACCTTC
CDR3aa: CASSHSPGQGEGYTF